This is a list of T cell receptor beta chains from one sample in a study of T cell responses to AZD1222 COVID-19 vaccine. Some clones are missing from TCRdb's copy, which holds only in-frame ones; the method was immunoSEQ multiplex PCR. The table lists some 110,000 clones, approximately 88% of them singletons. The source material was peripheral blood, sampled on day 0 of AZD1222 vaccination. The source of these receptors is an adult in good health. The CDR3 runs from the conserved cysteine through the conserved F or W. A D gene is named only where the DNA matches it firmly. Clone size, where shown, is once, few, many, or a class for clones that have expanded.

CDR3aa: CAISESVGAGGATEAFF
CDR3nt: TGTGCCATCAGTGAGTCGGTAGGGGCAGGGGGGGCCACTGAAGCTTTCTTT
abundance: .
v_gene: TRBV10-3
j_gene: TRBJ1-1
d_gene: TRBD1

CDR3aa: CASSLIGRQDTQYF
CDR3nt: TGTGCCAGCAGCTTAATCGGGCGGCAGGATACGCAGTATTTT
abundance: .
v_gene: TRBV7-2
j_gene: TRBJ2-3
d_gene: .

CDR3aa: CASDSGGALDTQYF
CDR3nt: TGTGCCAGTGATAGCGGGGGGGCATTAGATACGCAGTATTTT
abundance: .
v_gene: TRBV19
j_gene: TRBJ2-3
d_gene: TRBD2

CDR3aa: CASSQVFPDGTQYF
CDR3nt: TGTGCCAGCAGCCAAGTGTTCCCGGACGGTACGCAGTATTTT
abundance: .
v_gene: TRBV3-1/TRBV3-2
j_gene: TRBJ2-3
d_gene: .

CDR3aa: CASSQGTNEKLFF
CDR3nt: TGTGCCAGTAGTCAGGGGACTAATGAAAAACTGTTTTTT
abundance: once
v_gene: TRBV19
j_gene: TRBJ1-4
d_gene: .

CDR3aa: CASRIFGGVGTDTQYF
CDR3nt: TGTGCCAGCAGGATTTTTGGGGGAGTGGGCACAGATACGCAGTATTTT
abundance: .
v_gene: TRBV2
j_gene: TRBJ2-3
d_gene: .

CDR3aa: CASSTASRTGSYEQYF
CDR3nt: TGTGCCAGCAGCACTGCCTCCCGGACAGGTTCCTACGAGCAGTACTTC
abundance: .
v_gene: TRBV5-4
j_gene: TRBJ2-7
d_gene: TRBD1

CDR3aa: CARGTGGLLDTEAFF
CDR3nt: TGTGCCAGAGGAACCGGGGGCCTACTCGACACTGAAGCTTTCTTT
abundance: .
v_gene: TRBV21-1
j_gene: TRBJ1-1
d_gene: .

CDR3aa: CATSDLTKDSGYTF
CDR3nt: TGTGCCACCAGTGACCTCACGAAGGATAGCGGCTACACCTTC
abundance: few
v_gene: TRBV24-1
j_gene: TRBJ1-2
d_gene: .

CDR3aa: CAWSGSTGELFF
CDR3nt: TGTGCCTGGAGTGGAAGCACCGGGGAGCTGTTTTTT
abundance: .
v_gene: TRBV30
j_gene: TRBJ2-2
d_gene: .

CDR3aa: CASRPSGSLEQFF
CDR3nt: TGTGCCAGCAGGCCTAGCGGGAGTCTTGAGCAGTTCTTC
abundance: .
v_gene: TRBV2
j_gene: TRBJ2-1
d_gene: TRBD2

CDR3aa: CASSEARSAQPQHF
CDR3nt: TGTGCCAGCAGTGAGGCTAGGTCCGCCCAGCCCCAGCATTTT
abundance: .
v_gene: TRBV2
j_gene: TRBJ1-5
d_gene: .

CDR3aa: CASSATGGDEKLFF
CDR3nt: TGTGCCAGCAGTGCGACAGGGGGCGACGAAAAACTGTTTTTT
abundance: .
v_gene: TRBV9
j_gene: TRBJ1-4
d_gene: TRBD1

CDR3aa: CATMGQGNNEQFF
CDR3nt: TGTGCCACCATGGGGCAGGGAAATAATGAGCAGTTCTTC
abundance: .
v_gene: TRBV25-1
j_gene: TRBJ2-1
d_gene: .

CDR3aa: CASSRLLAGDPRDTQYF
CDR3nt: TGTGCCAGCAGCCGCCTACTAGCGGGGGACCCGAGGGATACGCAGTATTTT
abundance: .
v_gene: TRBV27
j_gene: TRBJ2-3
d_gene: TRBD2

CDR3aa: CSASSGTNYGYTF
CDR3nt: TGCAGTGCTAGTTCAGGGACCAACTATGGCTACACCTTC
abundance: .
v_gene: TRBV20-1
j_gene: TRBJ1-2
d_gene: .

CDR3aa: CASSFQPGQGVGTEAFF
CDR3nt: TGTGCCAGTAGTTTCCAGCCGGGACAGGGTGTGGGGACTGAAGCTTTCTTT
abundance: .
v_gene: TRBV19
j_gene: TRBJ1-1
d_gene: TRBD1